A single sample is the source of the 24 T cell receptor beta chains below, sequenced in a study of identical twins. In TCRdb, the 5' RACE reads were re-called with MiXCR into one record per CDR3 protein. The top ten clones hold 5.4% of a sample with roughly 250,000 distinct CDR3 sequences, 6% to 8.5% of them seen once. These data also featured in a second study, about yellow fever vaccine responses in identical twins.

The sequencing input was CD8+ T cells sorted from blood. These receptors were collected from a woman in her late teens or twenties in good health.

This clonotype came up a few times. The V call is TRBV12-3 or TRBV12-4, the J call TRBJ2-5; 7 bases agree with TRBD2. CDR3 length equals 15 residues. Trimming at V came to 1 base and at J to 4 bases, leaving 6 bases not matched to a gene. CDR3 region: CASSLEGGSGETQYF. The DNA for the CDR3 is TGTGCCAGCAGTTTAGAGGGAGGGTCTGGAGAGACCCAGTACTTC.

This clonotype was found many times. The gene calls are TRBV5-5 and TRBJ1-1; 10 nucleotides align to TRBD1. Trimming removed 4 bases from V and 6 bases from J; junction bases left unmatched: 6. Germline lookup yields CDR1 SGHKS and CDR2 YYEKEE (reference sequence). The CDR3 sequence is 14 residues long. The CDR3 region is CASSVTGGLSEAFF. CDR3 nucleotide sequence: TGTGCCAGCAGCGTGACAGGGGGCCTATCTGAAGCTTTCTTT.

There are many counts of this clonotype. The rearrangement links TRBV25-1 to TRBJ1-1, with 7 nucleotides matching TRBD1. The CDR3 runs to 12 residues. CDR1 is MGHDK and CDR2 is SYGVNS in the germline V gene. V was pared by 5 bases and J by 11 bases, with 8 bases of the junction left unmatched. CDR3: CASSPTQGWAFF. The CDR3 coding sequence is TGTGCCAGCAGTCCAACACAGGGGTGGGCTTTCTTT.

This clonotype came up many times. The J gene is TRBJ2-7, the V gene TRBV28; D unclear. The CDR3 has 10 amino acids. The V gene lost 8 bases and the J gene lost 3 bases, with 5 bases spanning the gap. The germline gives CDR1 MDHEN, CDR2 SYDVKM. The CDR3 DNA reads as TGTGCCAGCGCTCACTACGAGCAGTACTTC. Its translation is CASAHYEQYF.

This clonotype was detected ten times or more. The J gene is TRBJ2-1, the V gene TRBV24-1, with TRBD2 as a possible D gene (5 bases). Germline CDR1 and CDR2: KGHDR and SFDVKD. The V end lost 9 bases, the J end lost 10 bases, and 12 bases lay between the germline ends. The CDR3 has 11 amino acids. The CDR3 reads CATPGCREQFF. In DNA, the CDR3 is TGTGCCACCCCGGGATGCCGGGAGCAGTTCTTC.

The V gene is TRBV20-1, the J gene TRBJ2-7, with TRBD1 identical over 11 bases. This CDR3 spans 16 amino acids. Trimming at V came to 0 bases and at J to 6 bases, leaving 10 bases not matched to a gene. CDR1 is DFQATT, CDR2 SNEGSKA, per germline (reference sequence). CDR3 nucleotides: TGCAGTGCTAGAGATAGGGGACAGGGGGTTCCCACCGAGCAGTACGTC. It specifies CSARDRGQGVPTEQYV.

This clonotype was detected a few times. The rearrangement links TRBV12-5 to TRBJ1-1; maybe TRBD1 (6 bases). The CDR3 loop spans 15 amino acids. Trimming took 1 base from V and 4 from J, leaving 13 bases between them. The germline CDR1 and CDR2 sequences are LGHNT and FRNRAP. The CDR3 here is CASGLDRVRVTEAFF. DNA of the CDR3: TGTGCTAGTGGTTTGGACAGGGTCAGGGTCACTGAAGCTTTCTTT.

The CDR3 DNA sequence: TGTGCCAGCAGCTTGGGTGGACTAGCGAATGAGCAGTTCTTC. This codes for CASSLGGLANEQFF. The chain couples TRBV5-6 to TRBJ2-1, with 9 bases fitting TRBD2. This CDR3 comprises 14 residues. Germline V gives CDR1 SGHDT, CDR2 YYEEEE. The V gene end was trimmed by 0 bases and the J gene end by 7 bases; junction bases not matched to a gene: 2.

This clonotype was detected only once. The V call is TRBV4-2, the J call TRBJ2-1; a weak D match, TRBD2 (5 bases). The CDR3 loop spans 16 amino acids. V lost 0 bases, J lost 3 bases, and 12 bases lay in between. Germline CDR1 reads LGHNA; CDR2 reads YNFKEQ. The CDR3: CASSQEHGGCYNEQFF. The CDR3 nucleotides read TGTGCCAGCAGCCAAGAACACGGCGGGTGCTACAATGAGCAGTTCTTC.

The chain recombines TRBV3-1 with TRBJ2-7; 8 bases are a match to TRBD2. The germline V gene encodes CDR1 LGHDT and CDR2 YNNKEL (reference sequence). This CDR3 region has 16 residues. The trim removed 4 bases at V and 3 bases at J, leaving 11 bases unmatched. The CDR3 DNA sequence: TGTGCCAGCAGCCGCGATCGGGGGGGATTAGGCTACGAGCAGTACTTC. It is translated as CASSRDRGGLGYEQYF.

This clonotype was found many times. The CDR3 DNA is TGTGCCAGCAGTTTATTCTTTTCAGAGAACACTGAAGCTTTCTTT. It is translated as CASSLFFSENTEAFF. The chain recombines TRBV12-3 or TRBV12-4 with TRBJ1-1, with D unclear. V shed 2 bases and J shed 1 base, with 11 bases lying between them. The length of the CDR3 is 15 residues.

The chain recombines TRBV24-1 with TRBJ1-5; 7 positions match TRBD1. The junction had 7 bases not matched to a gene; V was cut back by 3 bases and J by 6 bases. The CDR3 has 15 amino acids. Germline CDR1 is KGHDR and CDR2 is SFDVKD. In DNA, the CDR3 is TGTGCCACCAGTGATCCCGACAGGGAAGGTCAGCCCCAGCATTTT. Protein product: CATSDPDREGQPQHF.

This clonotype has just a few counts. The chain joins TRBV20-1 to TRBJ2-1; no definite D call. V shed 4 bases and J shed 2 bases, with 6 bases lying between them. This CDR3 contains 12 residues. The germline V gene has CDR1 DFQATT and CDR2 SNEGSKA (reference sequence). The CDR3 here is CSAKTTYNEQFF. The CDR3 region has the DNA TGCAGTGCTAAGACCACCTACAATGAGCAGTTCTTC.

This clonotype came up a few times. V and J are TRBV27 and TRBJ2-7; D may be TRBD1 or TRBD2 (5 bases each). The V gene's germline CDR1 is MNHEY and CDR2 SMNVEV (reference sequence). This CDR3 has 16 residues. V was pared by 0 bases and J by 2 bases, with 14 bases between. CDR3 sequence: CASSLSTQVGPYEQYF. In DNA, the CDR3 is TGTGCCAGCAGTTTATCGACCCAGGTGGGACCCTACGAGCAGTACTTC.

This clonotype was found a few times. This chain connects TRBV11-2 to TRBJ2-1; 11 bases line up with TRBD1. V trimming: 5 bases; J trimming: 2 bases; junction bases outside the gene matches: 5. The CDR3 totals 16 residues. The germline V gene has CDR1 SGHAT and CDR2 FQNNGV. The CDR3 DNA reads TGTGCCAGCAGCCACTGGACAGGGGGCCCCTACAATGAGCAGTTCTTC. It encodes CASSHWTGGPYNEQFF.

This clonotype showed up just a few times. The chain carries TRBV6-1 and TRBJ2-2; 11 nucleotides match TRBD1. The germline CDR1 and CDR2 sequences are MNHNS and SASEGT. V was pared by 5 bases and J by 1 base, with 6 bases of the junction left unmatched. The CDR3 is made up of 17 amino acids. CDR3 bases: TGTGCCAGCAGTAGCCCCGGGACAGGGGGGAACACCGGGGAGCTGTTTTTT. The encoded protein is CASSSPGTGGNTGELFF.

CDR3 in amino acids: CASSESGLGGSFTDTQYF. CDR3 nucleotide sequence: TGTGCCAGCAGTGAGTCGGGACTCGGCGGGAGTTTCACAGATACGCAGTATTTT. V gene TRBV2 combines with J gene TRBJ2-3, with TRBD2 matching over 7 bases. The CDR3 is 18 residues long. The trim removed 3 bases at V and 2 bases at J, leaving 14 bases unmatched. The germline gives CDR1 SNHLY, CDR2 FYNNEI.

This clonotype was detected many times. The chain is built from TRBV7-9 and TRBJ2-7; D is unresolved. The germline V and J ends were trimmed by 5 bases and 2 bases, with 13 bases remaining between them. From germline, CDR1 is SEHNR and CDR2 FQNEAQ (reference sequence). The CDR3 length is 14 residues. The CDR3 is CASSPPRNPYEQYV. The CDR3 DNA is TGTGCCAGCAGCCCTCCACGGAATCCCTACGAGCAGTACGTC.

This clonotype was recorded a few times. The rearrangement joins TRBV3-1 to TRBJ2-1, with 12 bases matching TRBD2. Looked up from germline, CDR1 is LGHDT and CDR2 is YNNKEL (reference sequence). With V trimmed by 0 bases and J by 0 bases, 12 bases remained unmatched. This CDR3 contains 21 residues. CDR3 in amino acids: CASSQDQIRTSGVSSYNEQFF. The CDR3 DNA reads TGTGCCAGCAGCCAAGATCAGATAAGGACTAGCGGGGTAAGCTCCTACAATGAGCAGTTCTTC.

The V gene is TRBV4-1, the J gene TRBJ2-5; the D is unclear. Per the germline V gene, CDR1 is MGHRA and CDR2 is YSYEKL. Trimming took 1 base from V and 1 from J, leaving 13 bases between them. This CDR3 has 16 amino acids. The CDR3 region is CASSQVSGGIQETQYF. The CDR3 nucleotides are TGCGCCAGCAGCCAAGTATCGGGCGGCATCCAAGAGACCCAGTACTTC.

This clonotype has only a few counts. The gene calls are TRBV7-6 and TRBJ2-3, with TRBD2 identical over 8 bases. This CDR3 has 18 residues. Trimming at V came to 2 bases and at J to 1 base, leaving 11 bases not matched to a gene. The germline V gene encodes CDR1 SGHVS and CDR2 FNYEAQ. CDR3 loop: CASSLNIREGPGTDTQYF. The CDR3 coding sequence is TGTGCCAGCAGCTTAAATATTCGGGAGGGCCCCGGCACAGATACGCAGTATTTT.

This clonotype was observed at least ten times. This rearrangement joins TRBV27 to TRBJ2-1, with D hard to call. The ends were cut back, 3 bases at V and 4 bases at J, with 7 bases in the middle. The CDR3 is 13 amino acids. CDR1 and CDR2 from the germline V gene are MNHEY and SMNVEV (reference sequence). The CDR3 nucleotides are TGTGCCAGCAGTTTGGCCCCGTACAATGAGCAGTTCTTC. Amino acids: CASSLAPYNEQFF.

The sample holds many counts of this clonotype. At one boundary the junction diverges from the germline segment, which might be a read error. The chain uses TRBV6-5 and TRBJ2-2, with a weak D call TRBD1 (6 bases). This CDR3 spans 14 amino acids. Germline lookup yields CDR1 MNHEY and CDR2 SVGAGI. The CDR3 reads CASSYSRGTGELFF. CDR3 DNA: TGTGCCAGCAGCTACTCCAGGGGCACCGGGGAGCTGTTTTTT.

In its sample, this clonotype was seen many times. The V call is TRBV15, the J call TRBJ2-1; 7 positions agree with TRBD1. CDR1 is LNHNV and CDR2 is YYDKDF in the germline V gene (reference sequence). The CDR3 loop spans 15 amino acids. The V gene end was trimmed by 5 bases and the J gene end by 4 bases; junction bases not matched to a gene: 8. CDR3 sequence (DNA): TGTGCCACCAGCCCTACGAGACAGGGTTACAATGAGCAGTTCTTC. The encoded protein is CATSPTRQGYNEQFF.